A single sample is the source of the 26 T cell receptor beta chains below, sequenced in a study of T-cell reconstitution after alpha-beta-depleted transplantation in children. The TCRbeta library incorporated unique molecular identifiers. TCRdb independently ran MiXCR on the PCR reads; one entry per CDR3 protein. The sample lists about 420,000 distinct CDR3 sequences, around 15% occurring once. The material was PBMCs, mostly from graft donor cells, obtained 360 days after TCRalphabeta/CD19-depleted stem cell transplant. These receptors all come from a boy younger than two who had a stem cell transplant for Wiskott-Aldrich syndrome, so the T cells may come from the graft donor.

The chain is built from TRBV29-1 and TRBJ2-3; possibly TRBD1 for D (5 bases). Germline V gives CDR1 SQVTM, CDR2 ANQGSEA. V dropped 4 bases and J dropped 2 bases, with 10 bases sitting between them. The CDR3 loop spans 13 amino acids. The CDR3 DNA reads as TGCAGCGTTGTAGGCAGGGCCACAGATACGCAGTATTTT. Amino acid sequence: CSVVGRATDTQYF.

The V gene is TRBV5-1, the J gene TRBJ2-1; 7 bases align to TRBD1. V was pared by 7 bases and J by 6 bases, with 10 bases of the junction left unmatched. The V gene's germline CDR1 is SGHRS and CDR2 YFSETQ. This CDR3 comprises 14 residues. CDR3 nucleotides: TGCGCCAGCGGCGCCTGGGACAGCTTCAATGAGCAGTTCTTC. This translates into CASGAWDSFNEQFF.

The chain couples TRBV6-6 to TRBJ2-1, with D hard to call. Trimming took off 6 bases at V and 5 bases at J, with 11 bases between the two ends. The CDR3 runs 13 residues. Per the germline V gene, CDR1 is MNHNY and CDR2 is SVGAGI (reference sequence). CDR3 protein: CASRADSDNEQFF. CDR3 DNA: TGTGCCAGCAGGGCTGACTCGGACAATGAGCAGTTCTTC.

The chain recombines TRBV5-1 with TRBJ2-4; 9 bases line up with TRBD2. This CDR3 has 16 amino acids. The V gene end was trimmed by 4 bases and the J gene end by 4 bases; junction bases not matched to a gene: 9. CDR1 and CDR2 (germline): SGHRS, YFSETQ. The CDR3 region has the DNA TGCGCCAGCAGCGGTCCCCTAGCGGGACGTAAAAACATTCAGTACTTC. Translation gives CASSGPLAGRKNIQYF.

This clonotype was seen a few times. The chain has TRBV6-2 or TRBV6-3 and TRBJ2-7; no clear D gene. V was trimmed by 2 bases and J by 6 bases, leaving 8 bases between them. CDR1 is MNHEY, CDR2 SVGEGT, per germline. The CDR3 sequence is 12 residues long. CDR3 DNA: TGTGCCAGCAGTTACGCTATAGGCGAGCAGTACTTC. Amino acids: CASSYAIGEQYF.

Only a few counts were recorded for this clonotype. The J gene is TRBJ2-5, the V gene TRBV7-9; no clear D gene. Trimming removed 1 base from V and 4 bases from J, with 10 bases in between. Germline V gene lookup returns CDR1 SEHNR and CDR2 FQNEAQ (reference sequence). The CDR3 runs 14 residues. The CDR3 sequence is CASSLVGSIETQYF. For the CDR3, the DNA is TGTGCCAGCAGCTTAGTGGGTTCGATAGAGACCCAGTACTTC.

The CDR3 bases are TGTGCCAGCAGCCTCCGAGGGTTCACCTACAATGAGCAGTTCTTC. Amino acids: CASSLRGFTYNEQFF. The genes are TRBV3-1 and TRBJ2-1; possible D gene TRBD2, 5 bases. The CDR3 has 15 residues. Germline CDR1 reads LGHDT; CDR2 reads YNNKEL (reference sequence). V shed 4 bases and J shed 2 bases, with 12 bases lying between them.

J is TRBJ2-1 and V is TRBV4-3; D possibly corresponds to TRBD2 (5 bases). The V and J ends lost 0 bases and 8 bases respectively, with 8 bases between them. Germline CDR1 and CDR2: LGHNA and YSLEER. The CDR3 spans 13 residues. CDR3 amino acids: CASSQDLRDEQFF. The CDR3 DNA is TGCGCCAGCAGCCAAGATCTGAGGGATGAGCAGTTCTTC.

CDR3 nucleotides: TGCAGCGTAGGCCCGGGACCGCTATCGAACACTGAAGCTTTCTTT. Its translation is CSVGPGPLSNTEAFF. The chain is built from TRBV29-1 and TRBJ1-1; D is perhaps TRBD1 (5 bases). With 6 bases removed from V and 1 base from J, the gap between germline ends came to 18 bases. Per the germline V gene, CDR1 is SQVTM and CDR2 is ANQGSEA. CDR3 length: 15 residues. The whole variable domain, filled in from reference TRBV29-1 and TRBJ1-1, reads SAVISQKPSRDICQRGTSLTIQCQVDSQVTMMFWYRQQPGQSLTLIATANQGSEATYESGFVIDKFPISRPNLTFSTLTVSNMSPEDSSIYLCSVGPGPLSNTEAFFGQGTRLTVV.

This clonotype was seen a few times. This sequence joins TRBV11-2 and TRBJ2-1, with 11 bases matching TRBD2. Trimming cost V 3 bases and J 5 bases; bases outside gene matches: 6. Germline CDR1 and CDR2: SGHAT and FQNNGV. The CDR3 is 16 amino acids. This CDR3 is CASSFGLAGWDNEQFF. The CDR3 DNA reads as TGTGCCAGCAGCTTCGGACTAGCGGGTTGGGACAATGAGCAGTTCTTC.

V usage is TRBV24-1 and J usage is TRBJ2-7; 7 positions match TRBD1. The V gene end was trimmed by 4 bases and the J gene end by 3 bases; junction bases not matched to a gene: 2. Germline CDR1 is KGHDR and CDR2 is SFDVKD. This CDR3 is built from 13 residues. As DNA, the CDR3 is TGTGCCACCAGTGAACAGGGGAGCTACGAGCAGTACTTC. Translating it yields CATSEQGSYEQYF.

This clonotype was seen a handful of times. The J gene is TRBJ1-2, the V gene TRBV6-1; no clear D gene. The length of the CDR3 is 14 residues. Trimming stripped 6 bases from V and 5 bases from J, with 16 bases between. CDR1 MNHNS and CDR2 SASEGT come from the germline V gene. The CDR3: CASSPGRNRYGYTF. In DNA form, the CDR3 reads TGTGCCAGCAGCCCTGGGCGGAACCGATATGGCTACACCTTC.

The V call is TRBV23-1, the J call TRBJ2-5; D possibly corresponds to TRBD1 (6 bases). TRBV23-1 is treated as an ORF (open reading frame) with a function not yet certain. The CDR3 consists of 14 residues. With 7 bases removed from V and 2 bases from J, the gap between germline ends came to 14 bases. CDR3 DNA sequence: TGCGCCAGCATCACGGACAGCCTGCAAGAGACCCAGTACTTC. This codes for CASITDSLQETQYF.

This sequence joins TRBV12-3 or TRBV12-4 and TRBJ1-2, with unresolved D. Trimming pared 3 bases from V and 4 bases from J, leaving 15 bases between. CDR3 size: 15 residues. CDR3 in amino acids: CASSLGAGNLYGYTF. The CDR3 DNA follows: TGTGCCAGCAGTTTGGGCGCGGGAAATCTCTATGGCTACACCTTC.

The J gene is TRBJ2-3, the V gene TRBV11-2, with TRBD2 identical over 8 bases. CDR3 size: 16 residues. After removal of 5 bases from V and 1 base from J, the junction contained 8 bases not matched to a gene. CDR1 and CDR2 from the germline V gene are SGHAT and FQNNGV. The CDR3 region is CASSRTGGRGTDTQYF. The DNA for the CDR3 is TGTGCCAGCAGCCGAACGGGGGGGCGCGGCACAGATACGCAGTATTTT.

This clonotype was observed at least ten times. The chain has TRBV7-9 and TRBJ2-3; TRBD2 matches 12 bases. This CDR3 comprises 16 residues. CDR1 and CDR2 (germline): SEHNR, FQNEAQ (reference sequence). V dropped 3 bases and J dropped 0; count of bases not matched to a gene: 1. The CDR3 loop reads CASSFGTSGSTDTQYF. CDR3 DNA: TGTGCCAGCAGCTTCGGGACTAGCGGGAGCACAGATACGCAGTATTTT. The full variable domain, completed using reference TRBV7-9 and TRBJ2-3, is DTGVSQNPRHKITKRGQNVTFRCDPISEHNRLYWYRQTLGQGPEFLTYFQNEAQLEKSRLLSDRFSAERPKGSFSTLEIQRTEQGDSAMYLCASSFGTSGSTDTQYFGPGTRLTVL.

This clonotype has only one observation. The chain combines TRBV4-1 with TRBJ2-3; 11 bases map to TRBD2. The CDR3 covers 17 residues. Trimming at V came to 0 bases and at J to 3 bases, leaving 5 bases not matched to a gene. Germline assignment: CDR1 MGHRA and CDR2 YSYEKL. The CDR3 nucleotides read TGCGCCAGCAGCCAAGATGGGGCTAGCGGGGGGACAGATACGCAGTATTTT. Translating it yields CASSQDGASGGTDTQYF.

This clonotype appeared many times. The chain employs TRBV20-1 and TRBJ2-7; either TRBD1 or TRBD2 may fit D (5 bases each). The germline V gene encodes CDR1 DFQATT and CDR2 SNEGSKA (reference sequence). The CDR3 is 15 amino acids. The ends were cut back, 1 base at V and 0 bases at J, with 13 bases in the middle. This CDR3 is CSARVWGSSSYEQYF. CDR3 bases: TGCAGTGCTAGAGTGTGGGGGTCTAGCTCCTACGAGCAGTACTTC.

This clonotype has a handful of counts. The chain joins TRBV27 to TRBJ1-5; 7 nucleotides align to TRBD1. Germline V gene data show CDR1 as MNHEY and CDR2 as SMNVEV (reference sequence). The CDR3 has 14 residues. Trimming cost V 6 bases and J 4 bases; bases outside gene matches: 6. CDR3 sequence: CASRPTGPNQPQHF. The DNA for the CDR3 is TGTGCCAGCAGGCCGACAGGGCCAAATCAGCCCCAGCATTTT.

This clonotype was seen a handful of times. The rearrangement joins TRBV7-2 to TRBJ2-4, with 12 bases aligning to TRBD2. CDR3 length equals 19 residues. J gave up 2 bases and V 0 bases, and 8 bases lay outside the gene matches. CDR1 is SGHTA, CDR2 FQGNSA, per germline. CDR3 sequence reads: CASSLAPTSGRGTKNIQYF. For the CDR3, the DNA is TGTGCCAGCAGCTTAGCTCCGACTAGCGGGAGAGGAACCAAAAACATTCAGTACTTC.

The V call is TRBV20-1, the J call TRBJ2-1, with 10 bases that match TRBD2. The CDR3 loop spans 15 amino acids. The trim removed 3 bases at V and 4 bases at J, leaving 6 bases unmatched. Germline loops: CDR1 DFQATT, CDR2 SNEGSKA (reference sequence). The CDR3 DNA reads TGCAGTGCTAGGTTTTCTAGCGGGGGATACAATGAGCAGTTCTTC. It yields the protein CSARFSSGGYNEQFF.

This clonotype was picked up a small number of times. The genes are TRBV12-3 or TRBV12-4 and TRBJ2-7; TRBD2 is a possible D gene (6 bases). This CDR3 has 15 amino acids. Trimming took 2 bases from V and 0 from J, leaving 11 bases between them. The chain's CDR3 is CASSLLGGFSYEQYF. CDR3 nucleotides: TGTGCCAGCAGTTTACTCGGGGGTTTCTCCTACGAGCAGTACTTC.

This chain uses TRBV7-2 with TRBJ2-4; a weak D match, TRBD1 (5 bases). The CDR3 is 16 amino acids. V lost 5 bases to trimming and J lost 0 bases, with 14 bases between them. CDR1 is SGHTA, CDR2 FQGNSA, per germline. The CDR3 region is CASSLQQALAKNIQYF. In nucleotides, the CDR3 is TGTGCCAGCAGCCTACAACAGGCACTAGCCAAAAACATTCAGTACTTC.

The chain employs TRBV12-3 or TRBV12-4 and TRBJ1-6; no clear D. CDR3 length: 11 residues. Trimming took 1 base from V and 13 from J, leaving 5 bases between them. The CDR3 region is CASSLGWPLHF. CDR3 bases: TGTGCCAGCAGTTTAGGCTGGCCCCTCCACTTT.

J is TRBJ2-7 and V is TRBV6-6; a possible D gene is TRBD1 (6 bases). There are 13 residues in the CDR3. The V gene's germline CDR1 is MNHNY and CDR2 SVGAGI (reference sequence). Trimming stripped 4 bases from V and 6 bases from J, with 13 bases between. CDR3 in DNA: TGTGCCAGCAGTTCAAGGGGGTACTGCGAGCAGTACTTC. This codes for CASSSRGYCEQYF.

This clonotype was counted between two and nine times. V is TRBV2 and J is TRBJ2-7; the D gene could be TRBD1 or TRBD2 (5 bases each). Germline V gene data show CDR1 as SNHLY and CDR2 as FYNNEI. The germline V and J ends were trimmed by 6 bases and 2 bases, with 14 bases remaining between them. The CDR3 length is 14 residues. DNA of the CDR3: TGTGCCAGCAGGGGACGCATAGGAACCTACGAGCAGTACTTC. Amino acids: CASRGRIGTYEQYF. The entire variable domain, with the rest obtained from reference TRBV2 and TRBJ2-7, is as follows: EPEVTQTPSHQVTQMGQEVILRCVPISNHLYFYWYRQILGQKVEFLVSFYNNEISEKSEIFDDQFSVERPDGSNFTLKIRSTKLEDSAMYFCASRGRIGTYEQYFGPGTRLTVT.